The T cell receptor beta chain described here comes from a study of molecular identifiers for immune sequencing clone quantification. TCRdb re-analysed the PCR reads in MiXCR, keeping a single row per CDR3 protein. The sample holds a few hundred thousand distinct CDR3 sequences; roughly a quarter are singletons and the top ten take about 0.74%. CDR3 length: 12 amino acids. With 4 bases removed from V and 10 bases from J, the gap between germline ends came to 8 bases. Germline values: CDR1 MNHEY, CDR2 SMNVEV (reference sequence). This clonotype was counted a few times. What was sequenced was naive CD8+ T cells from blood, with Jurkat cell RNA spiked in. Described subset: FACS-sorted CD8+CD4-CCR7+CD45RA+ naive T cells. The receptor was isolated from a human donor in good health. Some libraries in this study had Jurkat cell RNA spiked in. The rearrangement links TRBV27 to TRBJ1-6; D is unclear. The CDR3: CASSSLGSPLHF. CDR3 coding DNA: TGTGCCAGCAGTTCCTTGGGGTCACCCCTCCACTTT.